The TCR beta chain under discussion was sequenced for a study of blood T cell repertoires in COVID-19. Background on the study: Samples came from the United States, Italy and Spain, spanning acute and convalescent COVID-19. T cells, B-cell-depleted T cells, or PBMCs provided the cDNA or gDNA that served as material.

The CDR3 spans 13 residues. Germline CDR1 reads ENHRY; CDR2 reads SYGVKD. With 11 bases removed from V and 3 bases from J, the gap between germline ends came to 16 bases. Original handling: Reference gene primer amplification yielded estimated nucleated cell counts. TCRdb's table, derived via immunoSEQ multiplex PCR, lists solely in-frame clones and lacks some. V and J calls and clone size follow that table, whereas D and trimming were derived from the DNA. Among roughly 55,000 clones listed, more than 70% were seen once. This TCR was recovered from a man between 65 and 85 years old with active COVID-19. Material: peripheral blood. The chain employs TRBV10-3 and TRBJ1-2; no reliable D call. The CDR3, as DNA: TGTGCCCCGGGAGGGATGGTCCACTATGGCTACACCTTC. This codes for CAPGGMVHYGYTF.